One sample yielded the 20 T cell receptor beta chains listed below, sequenced in a study of blood T cells in healthy people across ages. The second PCR ran about 6 to 12 cycles with a sample-barcoded 5' primer and J-beta primers. TCRdb re-called the 5' RACE reads with MiXCR, one entry per CDR3 protein. The sample shows about 1,600,000 distinct CDR3 sequences, around 42% of them seen only once. Sequenced sample: blood. Receptors were obtained from a woman aged 18-30 years in good health.

The chain uses TRBV28 and TRBJ2-3; 12 bases match TRBD2. Germline V gene sequence: CDR1 MDHEN, CDR2 SYDVKM. V gave up 7 bases and J gave up 0 bases; unmatched junction bases: 11. This CDR3 is 18 amino acids long. The CDR3: CASTPRTSGALSTDTQYF. CDR3 coding DNA: TGTGCCAGCACTCCCAGGACTAGCGGGGCCCTCAGCACAGATACGCAGTATTTT.

This clonotype was counted between two and nine times. The chain joins TRBV4-1 to TRBJ2-1, with 7 bases identical to TRBD1. CDR1 MGHRA and CDR2 YSYEKL come from the germline V gene. The CDR3 totals 15 residues. The V segment lost 3 bases and the J segment 2 bases; nucleotides outside the gene matches: 4. The CDR3 spells CASSQPGTAYNEQFF. The CDR3 coding sequence is TGCGCCAGCAGCCAGCCCGGGACAGCCTACAATGAGCAGTTCTTC.

The chain is built from TRBV6-1 and TRBJ1-2; D possibly corresponds to TRBD1 (5 bases). Germline V gives CDR1 MNHNS, CDR2 SASEGT. Deletions cut 9 bases from V and 4 bases from J, with 12 bases between. The CDR3 has 12 residues. The CDR3 nucleotides are TGTGCCAGTTCAGGGCTGGCCTATGGCTACACCTTC. The encoded protein is CASSGLAYGYTF.

V usage is TRBV20-1 and J usage is TRBJ1-2; 9 bases align to TRBD1. Germline CDR1 and CDR2: DFQATT and SNEGSKA (reference sequence). The CDR3 length is 13 residues. The CDR3 reads CSLKTGGKYGYTF. In nucleotides, the CDR3 is TGCAGCCTAAAAACAGGGGGCAAATATGGCTACACCTTC.

This chain uses TRBV27 with TRBJ2-7; D remains ambiguous. CDR3 length: 14 residues. Trimming cost V 5 bases and J 10 bases, with 21 bases left between them. Germline values: CDR1 MNHEY, CDR2 SMNVEV (reference sequence). CDR3 region: CASSPDSRQEAQYF. The CDR3 DNA follows: TGTGCCAGCAGTCCTGACTCCCGTCAAGAGGCCCAGTACTTC.

The rearrangement joins TRBV10-3 to TRBJ2-7; D is possibly TRBD1 or TRBD2 (6 bases each). V dropped 3 bases and J dropped 4 bases, with 22 bases sitting between them. CDR3 length equals 17 residues. The germline V gene has CDR1 ENHRY and CDR2 SYGVKD. The CDR3 region is CAISDRVGARGQYEQYF. The CDR3 DNA sequence: TGTGCCATCAGTGACCGCGTGGGAGCCCGGGGGCAGTACGAGCAGTACTTC.

This clonotype occurred a few times. The CDR3 sequence: CSAGGQEVFSEAFF. In DNA form, the CDR3 reads TGCAGTGCTGGGGGACAGGAGGTGTTTTCTGAAGCTTTCTTT. The chain employs TRBV20-1 and TRBJ1-1, with 8 nucleotides matching TRBD1. V was clipped by 5 bases and J by 6 bases; unmatched bases: 11. CDR1 and CDR2 from the germline V gene are DFQATT and SNEGSKA (reference sequence). The CDR3 sequence is 14 residues long.

The chain couples TRBV25-1 to TRBJ1-6, with 8 positions matching TRBD1. CDR1 MGHDK and CDR2 SYGVNS come from the germline V gene. The ends lost 4 bases at V and 9 bases at J; junction bases unmatched: 11. The CDR3 covers 16 residues. The CDR3 sequence is CASSATGASLLSPLHF. The CDR3 nucleotides are TGTGCCAGCAGTGCGACAGGGGCTTCTTTACTTTCACCCCTCCACTTT.

The chain employs TRBV7-9 and TRBJ2-1, with 7 bases identical to TRBD2. The last part of the DNA fits TRBJ2-7 better; the J call may be wrong. The germline CDR1 and CDR2 sequences are SEHNR and FQNEAQ (reference sequence). CDR3 length equals 17 residues. In nucleotides, the CDR3 is TGTGCCAGCAGCTTACTTGGGAGGGACCGCTCCTACAATGAGCAGTACTTC. It specifies CASSLLGRDRSYNEQYF.

The rearrangement links TRBV6-2 or TRBV6-3 to TRBJ2-5; a weak D match, TRBD1 (5 bases). V lost 4 bases, J lost 11 bases, and 26 bases lay in between. Germline-derived CDR1 and CDR2 are MNHEY and SVGEGT. The CDR3 spans 16 residues. The CDR3 nucleotides are TGTGCCAGCAGTTGGGGCGCGATGTATCTCTACAATGAGCAGTACTTC. This codes for CASSWGAMYLYNEQYF.

The chain carries TRBV7-2 and TRBJ1-1; 8 nucleotides match TRBD1. The V segment lost 0 bases and the J segment 3 bases; nucleotides outside the gene matches: 3. CDR1 and CDR2 (germline): SGHTA, FQGNSA. CDR3 length: 15 amino acids. The CDR3 coding sequence is TGTGCCAGCAGCTTAGCACAGGGGGTAGACACTGAAGCTTTCTTT. Its translation: CASSLAQGVDTEAFF. Full variable domain (rest looked up from reference TRBV7-2 and TRBJ1-1): GAGVSQSPSNKVTEKGKDVELRCDPISGHTALYWYRQSLGQGLEFLIYFQGNSAPDKSGLPSDRFSAERTGGSVSTLTIQRTQQEDSAVYLCASSLAQGVDTEAFFGQGTRLTVV.

This rearrangement joins TRBV5-1 to TRBJ1-5; a possible D gene is TRBD1 (6 bases). Trimming cost V 0 bases and J 3 bases, with 13 bases left between them. Germline CDR1 and CDR2: SGHRS and YFSETQ. The CDR3 sequence is 16 residues long. Here the CDR3 DNA reads TGCGCCAGCAGCTTGGAGGGAGGGGGGTACAATCAGCCCCAGCATTTT. Amino acid sequence: CASSLEGGGYNQPQHF.

In its sample, this clonotype was seen a few times. The CDR3 loop is CSAGSTGELFF. The CDR3 DNA reads as TGCAGCGCCGGCTCCACCGGGGAGCTGTTTTTT. The chain joins TRBV29-1 to TRBJ2-2; no firm D call. Trimming shortened V by 7 bases and J by 4 bases, and 7 bases separated the two germline ends. The CDR3 has 11 amino acids. Per germline, CDR1 SQVTM and CDR2 ANQGSEA.

To note about this clonotype: This may come from a read error, since a much larger clone is one base off. J is TRBJ1-2 and V is TRBV29-1; D is ambiguous. Germline CDR1 SQVTM, CDR2 ANQGSEA. The CDR3 length is 10 residues. The CDR3 DNA follows: TGCAGCGTTGATAACTATGGCCACACCTTC. Its translation: CSVDNYGHTF. Complete variable domain (other parts from reference TRBV29-1 and TRBJ1-2): SAVISQKPSRDICQRGTSLTIQCQVDSQVTMMFWYRQQPGQSLTLIATANQGSEATYESGFVIDKFPISRPNLTFSTLTVSNMSPEDSSIYLCSVDNYGHTFGSGTRLTVV.

The genes are TRBV20-1 and TRBJ1-5; 9 bases are a match to TRBD1. The CDR3 covers 17 residues. V lost 1 base and J lost 0; bases outside the gene matches: 7. Germline V gene data show CDR1 as DFQATT and CDR2 as SNEGSKA (reference sequence). The CDR3 DNA sequence: TGCAGTGCTAGAGTGGGACAGGGCAATTATAGCAATCAGCCCCAGCATTTT. This translates into CSARVGQGNYSNQPQHF.

The chain employs TRBV20-1 and TRBJ1-4; 8 bases fit TRBD1. V lost 2 bases to trimming and J lost 6 bases; unmatched junction nucleotides: 2. In germline, CDR1 is DFQATT, CDR2 SNEGSKA (reference sequence). The CDR3 contains 13 residues. The CDR3 bases are TGCAGTGCTAGACAGGGGGCTTATGAAAAACTGTTTTTT. Protein product: CSARQGAYEKLFF.

The rearrangement joins TRBV6-1 to TRBJ1-1; D remains ambiguous. Germline V gene lookup returns CDR1 MNHNS and CDR2 SASEGT. The CDR3 has 14 amino acids. V gave up 9 bases and J gave up 0 bases, with 14 bases separating them. In nucleotides, the CDR3 is TGTGCCAGTAGCCGAAGCCCCATGAACACTGAAGCTTTCTTT. This encodes CASSRSPMNTEAFF.

This chain joins TRBV18 and TRBJ1-2; 10 nucleotides match TRBD1. Losses at the gene ends were 6 bases for V and 6 bases for J; bases not matched to a gene: 10. The germline CDR1 and CDR2 sequences are KGHSH and LQKENI. This CDR3 is 15 amino acids long. The CDR3 bases are TGTGCCAGCTCTCCTCTTGGGACAGGGGAGAATGGCTACACCTTC. Translating gives CASSPLGTGENGYTF.

The chain links TRBV20-1 to TRBJ1-1; D not resolved. The CDR3 consists of 11 residues. V shed 0 bases and J shed 6 bases, with 5 bases lying between them. The germline V gene encodes CDR1 DFQATT and CDR2 SNEGSKA (reference sequence). For the CDR3, the DNA is TGCAGTGCTAGAGATTACGCTGAAGCTTTCTTT. Its translation: CSARDYAEAFF.

The CDR3 DNA reads as TGTGCCAGCAGTCCCCCGTGGCAGGGAAACTACGAGCAGTACTTC. It codes for CASSPPWQGNYEQYF. The rearrangement links TRBV27 to TRBJ2-5, with a weak D call TRBD1 (5 bases). The last part of the DNA fits TRBJ2-7 better; the J call may be wrong. Per germline, CDR1 MNHEY and CDR2 SMNVEV (reference sequence). The CDR3 sequence is 15 residues long.